One and the same sample provided the 5 T cell receptor beta chains below, sequenced in a study of blood T cell repertoires in COVID-19. Using immunoSEQ multiplex PCR, the repertoire was profiled, and TCRdb retains in-frame clones only, with some absent. The top ten clones hold roughly 8% of a sample with roughly 300,000 clones, 87% of them seen once. Sequencing was done on a sample of peripheral blood. These receptors came from a woman in her fifties or sixties who had recovered from COVID-19.

The chain carries TRBV5-6 and TRBJ2-7; TRBD2 matches at 8 bases. Germline V gene lookup returns CDR1 SGHDT and CDR2 YYEEEE. V trimming: 0 bases; J trimming: 4 bases; junction bases outside the gene matches: 9. The CDR3 is 16 amino acids. CDR3 nucleotide sequence: TGTGCCAGCAGCTTGGATCGGGAGGGTCTCTCTTACGAGCAGTACTTC. It translates to CASSLDREGLSYEQYF. Combining the CDR3 with reference TRBV5-6 and TRBJ2-7 gives the whole variable domain DAGVTQSPTHLIKTRGQQVTLRCSPKSGHDTVSWYQQALGQGPQFIFQYYEEEERQRGNFPDRFSGHQFPNYSSELNVNALLLGDSALYLCASSLDREGLSYEQYFGPGTRLTVT.

A note on this clone: Different DNA sequences within this sample yield the same CDR3. The chain links TRBV27 to TRBJ1-6, with D hard to call. Trimming shortened V by 3 bases and J by 3 bases, and 6 bases separated the two germline ends. Germline CDR1 is MNHEY and CDR2 is SMNVEV (reference sequence). The CDR3 is made up of 14 amino acids. The CDR3 DNA reads TGTGCCAGCAGTTTGAGGCGCTATAATTCACCCCTCCACTTT. It translates to CASSLRRYNSPLHF.

In its sample, this clone was seen many times. The chain employs TRBV30 and TRBJ1-1; the match to TRBD1 covers 10 bases. The germline V gene encodes CDR1 GTSNPN and CDR2 SVGIG (reference sequence). The CDR3 is 18 amino acids. With V trimmed by 1 base and J by 2 bases, 13 bases remained unmatched. CDR3 protein: CAWSAGRQGAERNTEAFF. The CDR3, as DNA: TGTGCCTGGAGTGCGGGCCGACAGGGGGCCGAAAGAAACACTGAAGCTTTCTTT.

The genes are TRBV12-3 or TRBV12-4 and TRBJ1-6; D unclear. The CDR3 is 12 residues long. The germline V and J ends were trimmed by 4 bases and 7 bases, with 5 bases remaining between them. CDR3 DNA: TGTGCCAGCAGTTACATCAATTCACCCCTCCACTTT. Its protein product is CASSYINSPLHF.

The V and J genes are TRBV27 and TRBJ2-3; D is unresolved. V lost 11 bases and J lost 0, with 21 bases in between. Germline loops: CDR1 MNHEY, CDR2 SMNVEV (reference sequence). The length of the CDR3 is 16 residues. CDR3 protein: CAPYKINISSTDTQYF. CDR3 DNA sequence: TGTGCCCCATACAAGATAAACATTTCTAGCACAGATACGCAGTATTTT.